The rows below give T cell receptor beta chains drawn from one sample of a study of cytomegalovirus exposure and HLA in healthy donors. TCRdb's copy holds only in-frame clones and misses some; the assay was immunoSEQ multiplex PCR. Of approximately 100,000 clones in the sample, over 85% were seen once. The material sequenced was PBMCs. These receptor sequences come from a woman aged 30 to 39 in good health and CMV-seropositive. CDR3s include the opening cysteine and the closing phenylalanine or tryptophan. D genes are given only for firm matches. Size tells how often a clone was seen (once, few, many) or the class of an expanded clone, and some rows leave it out.

abundance | len | j_gene | d_gene | v_gene | CDR3nt | CDR3aa
. | 14 | TRBJ2-2 | TRBD2 | TRBV6-6 | TGTGCCAGCAGAGTGACTAGCGGGAGTGGGGAGCTGTTTTTT | CASRVTSGSGELFF
once | 14 | TRBJ2-5 | . | TRBV23-1 | TGCGCCAGCAGTCACTTTGCGGACCAAGAGACCCAGTACTTC | CASSHFADQETQYF
once | 13 | TRBJ2-3 | . | TRBV29-1 | TGCAGCGTTGAAGTAATCCATCAGGATACGCAGTATTTT | CSVEVIHQDTQYF
. | 12 | TRBJ1-1 | . | TRBV2 | TGTGCCAGCAGTGCGGACATCGCTGAAGCTTTCTTT | CASSADIAEAFF
once | 17 | TRBJ2-2 | . | TRBV9 | TGTGCCAGCAGCGTCAGTCAGGGTGCAAGTCTAACCGGGGAGCTGTTTTTT | CASSVSQGASLTGELFF
. | 14 | TRBJ1-2 | TRBD1 | TRBV5-1 | TGCGCCAGCAGCTCTGGACAGGGGACTTGGGGCTACACCTTC | CASSSGQGTWGYTF
. | 14 | TRBJ2-7 | TRBD1 | TRBV5-8 | TGTGCCAGCAGCTCCGGGACAGGGTTCTACGAGCAGTACTTC | CASSSGTGFYEQYF
. | 15 | TRBJ2-1 | . | TRBV27 | TGTGCCAGCAAAGGAGGAGTTGGTTCCTACAATGAGCAGTTCTTC | CASKGGVGSYNEQFF
few | 15 | TRBJ2-3 | . | TRBV5-4 | TGTGCCAGCAGCTCCCTAGCATCTAGCACAGATACGCAGTATTTT | CASSSLASSTDTQYF
. | 14 | TRBJ2-5 | . | TRBV11-2 | TGTGCCAGCAGCTTAAACCCAGGGCGAGAGACCCAGTACTTC | CASSLNPGRETQYF
. | 14 | TRBJ1-5 | TRBD1 | TRBV2 | TGTGCCAGCAGCGAAGACAGGGGGAATCAGCCCCAGCATTTT | CASSEDRGNQPQHF
once | 14 | TRBJ2-2 | TRBD1 | TRBV19 | TGTGCCAGTATAGAGACAGGGGGTAGTTTGGAGCTGTTTTTT | CASIETGGSLELFF
. | 13 | TRBJ2-7 | TRBD2 | TRBV29-1 | TGCAGCGTCGGACTAGCGGGAGCGTACGAGCAGTACTTC | CSVGLAGAYEQYF
. | 15 | TRBJ1-2 | . | TRBV4-3 | TGCGCCAGCAGCCAATCACGAACCCGACAGAGTGGCTACACCTTC | CASSQSRTRQSGYTF
. | 16 | TRBJ1-1 | TRBD1 | TRBV5-6 | TGTGCCAGCAGCCCGGACAGGGGGAAATGGAACACTGAAGCTTTCTTT | CASSPDRGKWNTEAFF
. | 16 | TRBJ2-2 | TRBD2 | TRBV11-2 | TGTGCCAGCAGCGATTGGACTAGCGGATACACCGGGGAGCTGTTTTTT | CASSDWTSGYTGELFF
. | 13 | TRBJ2-5 | . | TRBV7-3 | TGTGCCAGCAGCCCAACAGGGCGGGAGACCCAGTACTTC | CASSPTGRETQYF
. | 15 | TRBJ2-3 | . | TRBV4-1 | TGCGCCAGCAGCCAAGGTCAGGGGAGCACAGATACGCAGTATTTT | CASSQGQGSTDTQYF
. | 17 | TRBJ2-1 | TRBD2 | TRBV11-2 | TGTGCCAGCAGCTTAATGGAGGGACTAGCGGGACATAATGAGCAGTTCTTC | CASSLMEGLAGHNEQFF
. | 14 | TRBJ2-7 | . | TRBV14 | TGTGCCAGCAGCCAAGTCGGTAGCTTCAACGAGCAGTACTTC | CASSQVGSFNEQYF
. | 17 | TRBJ2-6 | TRBD2 | TRBV14 | TGTGCCAGCAGCCAAGTCGGACGGGGGGTAAGGGCCAACGTCCTGACTTTC | CASSQVGRGVRANVLTF
. | 16 | TRBJ2-7 | TRBD2 | TRBV5-1 | TGCGCCAGCAGCGGAGGCGACGGACTAGCAATGTTCGAGCAGTACTTC | CASSGGDGLAMFEQYF
. | 14 | TRBJ1-3 | TRBD1 | TRBV10-3 | TGTGCCATCAGTCCTGGACAGGGTGGAAACACCATATATTTT | CAISPGQGGNTIYF
. | 15 | TRBJ2-1 | . | TRBV19 | TGTGCCAGCCAAACTAGCTCGAGGGCCTACAATGAGCAGTTCTTC | CASQTSSRAYNEQFF
. | 13 | TRBJ1-2 | . | TRBV7-9 | TGTGCCAGCAGCGTCGGCGGGGGTTATGGCTACACCTTC | CASSVGGGYGYTF
. | 15 | TRBJ2-5 | . | TRBV6-5 | TGTGCCAGCAGTTTTTCCGGGACACCAGAAGAGACCCAGTACTTC | CASSFSGTPEETQYF
. | 12 | TRBJ2-5 | . | TRBV18 | TGTGCCAGCTCACCACCTATGGAGACCCAGTACTTC | CASSPPMETQYF
. | 14 | TRBJ2-3 | . | TRBV9 | TGTGCCAGCAGCGCGACAACAGGGACAGATACGCAGTATTTT | CASSATTGTDTQYF
once | 11 | TRBJ1-2 | . | TRBV6-5 | TGTGCCAGCAGGCGACAGTCAAACTACACCTTC | CASRRQSNYTF
. | 17 | TRBJ2-1 | . | TRBV10-3 | TGTGCCATCAGTGGTGCCCCGGGAACCCCCATCTACAATGAGCAGTTCTTC | CAISGAPGTPIYNEQFF
few | 13 | TRBJ2-7 | . | TRBV4-3 | TGCGCCAGCAGCCAGACATCCTCCTACGAGCAGTACTTC | CASSQTSSYEQYF
. | 15 | TRBJ1-1 | TRBD1 | TRBV11-3 | TGTGCCAGCAGCGAGGGTGGACAGGGTCTAACTGAAGCTTTCTTT | CASSEGGQGLTEAFF
. | 18 | TRBJ1-5 | . | TRBV7-4 | TGTGCCAGCAGCCCTCCCCAACCGGGACATAAACCCCATCAGCCCCAGCATTTT | CASSPPQPGHKPHQPQHF
. | 12 | TRBJ2-1 | . | TRBV5-4 | TGTGCCAGCAGCTTGCAGGGCAATGAGCAGTTCTTC | CASSLQGNEQFF
once | 15 | TRBJ2-1 | TRBD2 | TRBV28 | TGTGCCAGCAGCCCAGTAGCGGGAGCTTACAATGAGCAGTTCTTC | CASSPVAGAYNEQFF
few | 15 | TRBJ2-2 | . | TRBV9 | TGTGCCAGCAGCCCCTCGTGGGGAGAAACCGGGGAGCTGTTTTTT | CASSPSWGETGELFF
. | 16 | TRBJ2-2 | TRBD1 | TRBV18 | TGTGCCAGCTCACCGGGGGACAGGGTGAACACCGGGGAGCTGTTTTTT | CASSPGDRVNTGELFF
. | 17 | TRBJ2-3 | TRBD2 | TRBV18 | TGTGCCAGCTCACCACTGTTTAGCGGGTCTAGCACAGATACGCAGTATTTT | CASSPLFSGSSTDTQYF
. | 14 | TRBJ2-7 | TRBD2 | TRBV29-1 | TGCAGCGTTGTGGTAGCGGGAAGGTTGTGGGAGCAGTACTTC | CSVVVAGRLWEQYF
. | 11 | TRBJ2-7 | . | TRBV30 | TGTGCCTGGAGTGGCCAGTACGAGCAGTACTTC | CAWSGQYEQYF
once | 16 | TRBJ1-1 | TRBD1 | TRBV6-5 | TGTGCCAGCAGTTACGAGGGGACAGACCTAAACACTGAAGCTTTCTTT | CASSYEGTDLNTEAFF
. | 14 | TRBJ1-5 | . | TRBV7-8 | TGTGCCAGCAGCTTAGGGCCAAGCAATCAGCCCCAGCATTTT | CASSLGPSNQPQHF
. | 15 | TRBJ1-3 | TRBD1 | TRBV4-3 | TGCGCCAGCAGCCAAGCCCGGACAGGGATGAACACCATATATTTT | CASSQARTGMNTIYF